This entry lists 2 T cell receptor beta chains sequenced from one sample in a study of identical twins. Via MiXCR, TCRdb re-called the 5' RACE reads, giving one row per CDR3 protein. This sample yields some 790,000 distinct CDR3 sequences, of which about 18% are seen a single time; roughly 14% belongs to the top ten. Separately, the same data were catalogued under a study of T cells expressing NK-cell markers.

Input material: PBMCs. The source is a woman younger than 30 in good health.

This clonotype came up a few times. V and J are TRBV6-1 and TRBJ2-7; no reliable D call. The CDR3 is 13 residues long. CDR1 is MNHNS, CDR2 SASEGT, per germline. Deletions cut 6 bases from V and 2 bases from J, with 11 bases between. The CDR3 sequence: CASSGAPTYEQYF. CDR3 nucleotides: TGTGCCAGCAGCGGAGCCCCAACCTACGAGCAGTACTTC.

The chain employs TRBV12-3 or TRBV12-4 and TRBJ2-5; TRBD1 aligns across 7 bases. The V and J ends lost 5 bases and 5 bases, in that order; junction bases with no gene match: 8. The CDR3 runs to 14 residues. CDR3 nucleotides: TGTGCCAGCAGTCCCGGACAGGCTGGGGAGACCCAGTACTTC. Protein: CASSPGQAGETQYF.